The clone carrying this T cell receptor beta chain was picked up many times. The antigen is not known. The entry originates in a study of regulatory T cells in long-lasting Graves disease. General study findings and limits: Relative to newly diagnosed Graves' patients, persistent ones had lower TCR diversity. Blood alone, not thyroid tissue, was studied.

Sequencing libraries for TCR beta were prepared with iRepertoire HTBI primers and Arm-PCR of CDR3 regions. TCRdb re-called the multiplex PCR reads with MiXCR, one entry per CDR3 protein. The sample carries around 500,000 distinct CDR3 sequences, less than 25% recorded once. The time point here: persistent/refractory GD, antithyroid drugs over 5 years with positive TRAb. PBMC RNA was the source of the TCR library. Graves' disease diagnosis relied on American Thyroid Association guidelines. The germline CDR1 and CDR2 sequences are MNHEY and SVGAGI. The V and J ends lost 3 bases and 7 bases respectively, with 30 bases between them. The CDR3 consists of 19 residues.

Sequencing was performed on peripheral blood mononuclear cells (PBMCs), taken when the disease was refractory, from a patient treated with antithyroid drugs. This TCR was recovered from a female donor with Graves disease. This chain connects TRBV6-5 to TRBJ2-5; perhaps TRBD2 as D (6 bases). CDR3 loop: CASSYYLPGEEMRRGTQYF. DNA for the CDR3: TGTGCCAGCAGTTATTACCTACCGGGGGAGGAGATGAGGCGAGGGACCCAGTACTTC.